This entry lists 2 T cell receptor beta chains sequenced from one sample in a study of cytomegalovirus exposure and HLA in healthy donors. With 60 Vbeta and 13 Jbeta primers, the PCR was carried out. The method was immunoSEQ multiplex PCR; TCRdb's version includes in-frame clones alone and lacks a portion of them. The sample consists of around 200,000 clones, about 79% of them appearing once. The sample comprised PBMCs. These receptors were taken from a girl aged 2-9 years in good health and CMV-seropositive.

This chain joins TRBV28 and TRBJ1-1; the D is unclear. The CDR3 sequence is 13 residues long. Germline V gene sequence: CDR1 MDHEN, CDR2 SYDVKM. V lost 3 bases, J lost 5 bases, and 10 bases lay in between. The CDR3 here is CASSFHRLTEAFF. As DNA, the CDR3 is TGTGCCAGCAGTTTTCACAGATTGACTGAAGCTTTCTTT.

The chain is built from TRBV19 and TRBJ2-2; D gene ambiguous. The CDR3 totals 16 residues. The V end lost 7 bases, the J end lost 7 bases, and 22 bases lay between the germline ends. Germline loops: CDR1 LNHDA, CDR2 SQIVND (reference sequence). CDR3 nucleotide sequence: TGTGCCAGTACAACGCCGAGCCGGGTCCTTGTCGGGGAGCTGTTTTTT. Translating it yields CASTTPSRVLVGELFF. Using reference TRBV19 and TRBJ2-2 for the parts outside the CDR3, the full variable domain is DGGITQSPKYLFRKEGQNVTLSCEQNLNHDAMYWYRQDPGQGLRLIYYSQIVNDFQKGDIAEGYSVSREKKESFPLTVTSAQKNPTAFYLCASTTPSRVLVGELFFGEGSRLTVL.